This T cell receptor beta chain was documented in a study of T cells in Graves' hyperthyroidism and ophthalmopathy. There were TCR beta CDR3 regions amplified from RNA transcripts. The HTBI primer set drove a first-round RT-PCR of the TCR CDR3. Using its own MiXCR run on the multiplex PCR reads, TCRdb lists one record per CDR3 protein. The sample consists of under 250,000 distinct CDR3 sequences, about a sixth of them appearing once. There are a few counts of this clonotype. V lost 1 base to trimming and J lost 0 bases; unmatched junction nucleotides: 3. There are 16 residues in the CDR3. CDR1 and CDR2 (germline): SGHRS, YFSETQ.

The V call is TRBV5-1, the J call TRBJ2-2; 7 bases agree with TRBD2. This receptor was identified in a woman between 50 and 59 years old with Graves' hyperthyroidism. The sample was blood. CDR3 in amino acids: CASSLMLAANTGELFF. The CDR3, as DNA: TGCGCCAGCAGCTTGATGCTAGCGGCGAACACCGGGGAGCTGTTTTTT.